This entry lists 4 T cell receptor beta chains sequenced from one sample in a study of blood T cell repertoires in COVID-19. Sequencing used immunoSEQ multiplex PCR; TCRdb keeps in-frame clones, though not all of them. The table has approximately 75,000 clones, over 65% seen once. Source material: peripheral blood. These receptor sequences come from a human donor with acute or convalescent COVID-19. The donor label of this sample is uncertain.

The V and J genes are TRBV3-1 (or the pseudogene TRBV3-2) and TRBJ2-5; 11 bases fit TRBD2. Per germline, CDR1 LGHDT and CDR2 YNNKEL (reference sequence). V lost 4 bases, J lost 5 bases, and 6 bases stayed unmatched. CDR3 length: 15 residues. CDR3: CASSPPTSGMETQYF. In nucleotides, the CDR3 is TGTGCCAGCAGCCCCCCGACTAGCGGGATGGAGACCCAGTACTTC.

The chain uses TRBV3-1 (or the pseudogene TRBV3-2) and TRBJ2-2; perhaps TRBD2 as D (6 bases). Germline V CDR1 and CDR2: LGHDT, YNNKEL (reference sequence). The CDR3 extends over 15 amino acids. V was pared by 3 bases and J by 0 bases, with 8 bases between. CDR3 in amino acids: CASSQGGANTGELFF. CDR3 coding DNA: TGTGCCAGCAGCCAGGGCGGGGCGAACACCGGGGAGCTGTTTTTT.

The chain employs TRBV5-1 and TRBJ2-1, with D possibly being TRBD1 (5 bases). This CDR3 region has 15 residues. Germline V gene lookup returns CDR1 SGHRS and CDR2 YFSETQ. Trimming removed 0 bases at V and 6 bases at J, with 13 bases between. In DNA, the CDR3 is TGCGCCAGCAGCTTGGCCGTGGCAGGGATCAATGAGCAGTTCTTC. Its protein is CASSLAVAGINEQFF. The variable domain in full, completed from reference TRBV5-1 and TRBJ2-1, reads KAGVTQTPRYLIKTRGQQVTLSCSPISGHRSVSWYQQTPGQGLQFLFEYFSETQRNKGNFPGRFSGRQFSNSRSEMNVSTLELGDSALYLCASSLAVAGINEQFFGPGTRLTVL.

This clone was picked up a small number of times. The V gene is TRBV3-1 (or the pseudogene TRBV3-2), the J gene TRBJ2-7; 9 positions match TRBD2. The CDR3 spans 14 residues. The V gene's germline CDR1 is LGHDT and CDR2 YNNKEL (reference sequence). With V trimmed by 7 bases and J by 0 bases, 4 bases remained unmatched. The CDR3 nucleotides read TGTGCCAGCACCTTGGGACTAGCCTCCTACGAGCAGTACTTC. Amino acid sequence: CASTLGLASYEQYF.